One sample yielded the 23 T cell receptor beta chains listed below, sequenced in a study of cytomegalovirus exposure and HLA in healthy donors. The repertoire was sequenced with immunoSEQ multiplex PCR; TCRdb's copy has only in-frame clones and lacks some. There are about 160,000 clones in the sample; around 92% occur only once, and just over 4% lies in the top ten. Sequenced input: PBMCs. The receptors originated from a man between 18 and 35 years old in good health and CMV-seropositive.

As concerns this clone: Within the sample, other DNA sequences also encode this same CDR3. The rearrangement uses TRBV28 and TRBJ2-7; 14 bases agree with TRBD2. V was pared by 4 bases and J by 4 bases, with 3 bases of the junction left unmatched. Germline values: CDR1 MDHEN, CDR2 SYDVKM. The CDR3 extends over 15 amino acids. CDR3 in amino acids: CASSSGLAGVYEQYF. The CDR3 bases are TGTGCCAGCAGTTCGGGACTAGCGGGAGTATACGAGCAGTACTTC.

The V gene is TRBV28, the J gene TRBJ2-3, with 8 bases lining up with TRBD2. The CDR3 totals 12 residues. Looked up from germline, CDR1 is MDHEN and CDR2 is SYDVKM. V lost 6 bases and J lost 5; bases outside the gene matches: 1. CDR3 coding DNA: TGTGCCAGCAGCCTAGCGGGAGATACGCAGTATTTT. It is translated as CASSLAGDTQYF.

This clone was seen a handful of times. The chain joins TRBV19 to TRBJ1-2, with 8 nucleotides matching TRBD1. Germline V gene lookup returns CDR1 LNHDA and CDR2 SQIVND (reference sequence). V lost 9 bases and J lost 1; bases outside the gene matches: 10. CDR3 length: 15 residues. The CDR3 region has the DNA TGTGCCAGCTCGTCAGGGGGCCACTTTAACTATGGCTACACCTTC. This sequence encodes CASSSGGHFNYGYTF. Full variable domain (outside the CDR3, taken from reference TRBV19 and TRBJ1-2): DGGITQSPKYLFRKEGQNVTLSCEQNLNHDAMYWYRQDPGQGLRLIYYSQIVNDFQKGDIAEGYSVSREKKESFPLTVTSAQKNPTAFYLCASSSGGHFNYGYTFGSGTRLTVV.

The rearrangement uses TRBV7-3 and TRBJ2-1, with D possibly being TRBD2 (5 bases). CDR1 and CDR2 (germline): SGHTA, FQGTGA. The CDR3 totals 14 residues. The germline V and J ends were trimmed by 11 bases and 4 bases, with 18 bases remaining between them. The CDR3, as DNA: TGTGCCCGTAGGGCAGCGGAGCTATACAATGAGCAGTTCTTC. Translation gives CARRAAELYNEQFF.

A single count supports this clone. The chain uses TRBV10-3 and TRBJ2-4, with a tentative D call TRBD1 (5 bases). V was pared by 0 bases and J by 3 bases, with 18 bases between. There are 18 residues in the CDR3. CDR1 is ENHRY and CDR2 is SYGVKD in the germline V gene. CDR3 sequence reads: CAISESMSGLMDKNIQYF. The CDR3 DNA follows: TGTGCCATCAGTGAGTCGATGTCAGGGCTGATGGACAAAAACATTCAGTACTTC.

V gene TRBV9 combines with J gene TRBJ2-5, with 11 bases that match TRBD2. This CDR3 is 17 amino acids long. From germline, CDR1 is SGDLS and CDR2 YYNGEE. V trimming: 0 bases; J trimming: 4 bases; junction bases outside the gene matches: 8. Here the CDR3 reads CASSVGTSGRSGETQYF. CDR3 in DNA: TGTGCCAGCAGCGTAGGTACTAGCGGGAGATCTGGAGAGACCCAGTACTTC.

DNA for the CDR3: TGTGCCAGCAGTGAGAACGGAGATACGCAGTATTTT. It codes for CASSENGDTQYF. This chain links TRBV6-5 with TRBJ2-3; no clear D gene. Germline lookup yields CDR1 MNHEY and CDR2 SVGAGI. The CDR3 has 12 amino acids. The V end was cut by 5 bases, the J end by 5 bases, with 8 bases between.

V and J are TRBV10-3 and TRBJ2-5; possibly TRBD1 for D (5 bases). The CDR3 extends over 13 amino acids. Germline V lookup: CDR1 ENHRY, CDR2 SYGVKD. Trimming took 4 bases from V and 1 from J, leaving 7 bases between them. CDR3 sequence: CAISVRVQETQYF. CDR3 nucleotide sequence: TGTGCCATCAGTGTCAGGGTCCAAGAGACCCAGTACTTC.

As DNA, the CDR3 is TGTGCCAGTACGGGGACAGGGGGCGGTCAGCCCCAGCATTTT. It codes for CASTGTGGGQPQHF. The gene calls are TRBV19 and TRBJ1-5, with 12 bases identical to TRBD1. The CDR3 totals 14 residues. V was pared by 7 bases and J by 6 bases, with 4 bases of the junction left unmatched. Germline V lookup: CDR1 LNHDA, CDR2 SQIVND (reference sequence). Supplemented by reference TRBV19 and TRBJ1-5, the full variable domain reads DGGITQSPKYLFRKEGQNVTLSCEQNLNHDAMYWYRQDPGQGLRLIYYSQIVNDFQKGDIAEGYSVSREKKESFPLTVTSAQKNPTAFYLCASTGTGGGQPQHFGDGTRLSIL.

The chain uses TRBV30 and TRBJ1-4, with D uncertain. The germline gives CDR1 GTSNPN, CDR2 SVGIG (reference sequence). With 0 bases removed from V and 8 bases from J, the gap between germline ends came to 10 bases. This CDR3 is 13 amino acids long. The CDR3 DNA sequence: TGTGCCTGGAGTGTTGGGCGAGGGGAAAAACTGTTTTTT. Its translation: CAWSVGRGEKLFF.

This clone was seen a single time. The chain is built from TRBV30 and TRBJ1-5; weak D call: TRBD1 (6 bases). The CDR3 runs to 16 residues. V was shortened by 3 bases and J by 0 bases, with 15 bases between the two germline ends. The germline V gene encodes CDR1 GTSNPN and CDR2 SVGIG (reference sequence). CDR3 DNA sequence: TGTGCCTGGAGCCAGGAAGGGGGGGGTAGCAATCAGCCCCAGCATTTT. Its translation is CAWSQEGGGSNQPQHF.

The chain carries TRBV5-1 and TRBJ2-7, with D perhaps TRBD1 (6 bases). The CDR3 is 15 residues long. Deletions cut 0 bases from V and 6 bases from J, with 16 bases between. CDR1 SGHRS and CDR2 YFSETQ come from the germline V gene. The CDR3 DNA reads TGCGCCAGCAGCTTGGGTATACAGGGTCGGGGCGAGCAGTACTTC. This sequence encodes CASSLGIQGRGEQYF.

This chain connects TRBV27 to TRBJ2-3, with D unclear. The germline gives CDR1 MNHEY, CDR2 SMNVEV (reference sequence). The CDR3 spans 14 residues. V was pared by 2 bases and J by 2 bases, with 8 bases between. CDR3 region: CASSLGRYTDTQYF. In DNA, the CDR3 is TGTGCCAGCAGTTTAGGCAGATACACAGATACGCAGTATTTT.

The V call is TRBV5-6, the J call TRBJ2-7, with a possible D match to TRBD2 (5 bases). Germline CDR1 and CDR2: SGHDT and YYEEEE. Trimming shortened V by 4 bases and J by 0 bases, and 14 bases separated the two germline ends. The CDR3 loop spans 15 amino acids. CDR3 sequence: CASSQRGLSSYEQYF. In DNA, the CDR3 is TGTGCCAGCAGCCAGAGAGGGCTTAGCTCCTACGAGCAGTACTTC.

V usage is TRBV11-1 and J usage is TRBJ2-3; 7 nucleotides align to TRBD1. Germline V gene data show CDR1 as SGHAT and CDR2 as FQDESV (reference sequence). This CDR3 region has 13 residues. Unmatched junction bases numbered 7, after V lost 2 bases and J lost 11 bases. The CDR3 region has the DNA TGTGCCAGCAGCTTAAGTTACCAGGGGGTGCAGTATTTT. This translates into CASSLSYQGVQYF.

The chain is built from TRBV9 and TRBJ2-5; 12 bases agree with TRBD1. Per germline, CDR1 SGDLS and CDR2 YYNGEE. Trimming at V came to 0 bases and at J to 5 bases, leaving 5 bases not matched to a gene. CDR3 length: 16 residues. CDR3 nucleotide sequence: TGTGCCAGCAGCGTAGGGGGACAGGGGGCAGTGGAGACCCAGTACTTC. Its translation is CASSVGGQGAVETQYF.

V usage is TRBV12-1 and J usage is TRBJ1-1. TRBV12-1 is tagged as a pseudogene. This CDR3 has 14 amino acids. The DNA of the CDR3 is TGTGCCAGCAGCCCGATGGGGAGAAACACTGAAGCTTTCTTT. Its protein is CASSPMGRNTEAFF.

The chain combines TRBV2 with TRBJ2-1; TRBD2 matches at 7 bases. Germline V CDR1 and CDR2: SNHLY, FYNNEI. V shed 7 bases, J shed 6 bases, and the junction held 9 bases outside the gene matches. The CDR3 sequence is 14 residues long. This CDR3 reads CASKRLADTNEQFF. CDR3 DNA sequence: TGTGCCAGCAAGCGCCTAGCGGATACCAATGAGCAGTTCTTC.

The V call is TRBV7-9, the J call TRBJ2-3, with TRBD1 matching 7 bases. This CDR3 spans 15 amino acids. Trimming cost V 5 bases and J 3 bases; bases outside gene matches: 8. Germline CDR1 SEHNR, CDR2 FQNEAQ (reference sequence). The CDR3 sequence is CASSAGTGVTDTQYF. The DNA of the CDR3 is TGTGCCAGCAGCGCCGGAACAGGGGTGACAGATACGCAGTATTTT.

This clone was detected only once. The chain links TRBV7-9 to TRBJ2-3, with 9 bases fitting TRBD2. The V segment lost 4 bases and the J segment 0 bases; nucleotides outside the gene matches: 5. CDR3 length equals 16 residues. Looked up from germline, CDR1 is SEHNR and CDR2 is FQNEAQ (reference sequence). Written as DNA, the CDR3 is TGTGCCAGCAGCTCAGTCCTAGCGGGGAGCACAGATACGCAGTATTTT. This translates into CASSSVLAGSTDTQYF.

This clone was found once. This sequence joins TRBV14 and TRBJ2-7; 8 nucleotides align to TRBD1. V shed 6 bases and J 0 bases; nucleotides not matched to a gene: 7. CDR1 and CDR2 from the germline V gene are SGHDN and FVKESK. This CDR3 comprises 15 residues. CDR3 in amino acids: CASSFRDRSSYEQYF. The CDR3 DNA reads TGTGCCAGCAGTTTCCGGGACAGGAGCTCCTACGAGCAGTACTTC. Drawing the rest from reference TRBV14 and TRBJ2-7, the complete variable domain is EAGVTQFPSHSVIEKGQTVTLRCDPISGHDNLYWYRRVMGKEIKFLLHFVKESKQDESGMPNNRFLAERTGGTYSTLKVQPAELEDSGVYFCASSFRDRSSYEQYFGPGTRLTVT.

The V and J genes are TRBV9 and TRBJ2-7, with 10 bases that match TRBD2. CDR3 length: 16 amino acids. Germline lookup yields CDR1 SGDLS and CDR2 YYNGEE. With V trimmed by 3 bases and J by 6 bases, 12 bases remained unmatched. The chain's CDR3 is CASSGGLTSGKGEQYF. The CDR3 coding sequence is TGTGCCAGCAGCGGGGGACTCACTAGCGGGAAAGGCGAGCAGTACTTC.

The V gene is TRBV11-2, the J gene TRBJ2-3; D ambiguous. The CDR3 covers 12 residues. Germline V gene data show CDR1 as SGHAT and CDR2 as FQNNGV. V was pared by 4 bases and J by 3 bases, with 5 bases between. The CDR3: CASSSVTDTQYF. CDR3 DNA sequence: TGTGCCAGCAGCTCAGTTACAGATACGCAGTATTTT.